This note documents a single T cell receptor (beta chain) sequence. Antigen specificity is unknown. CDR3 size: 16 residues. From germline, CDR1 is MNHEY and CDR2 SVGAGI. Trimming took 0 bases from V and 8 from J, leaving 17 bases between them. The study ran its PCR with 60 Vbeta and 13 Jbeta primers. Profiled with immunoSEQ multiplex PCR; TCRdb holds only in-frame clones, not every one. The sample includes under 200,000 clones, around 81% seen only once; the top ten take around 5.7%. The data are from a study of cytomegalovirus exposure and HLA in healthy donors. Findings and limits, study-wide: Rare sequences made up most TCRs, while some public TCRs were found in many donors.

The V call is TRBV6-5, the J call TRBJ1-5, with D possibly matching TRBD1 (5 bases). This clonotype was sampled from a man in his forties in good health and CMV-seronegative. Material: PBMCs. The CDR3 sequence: CASSYSPRGGREPQHF. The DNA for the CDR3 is TGTGCCAGCAGTTACTCGCCCCGGGGGGGGAGGGAGCCCCAGCATTTT.